What follows are 21 T cell receptor beta chains derived from one specimen sequenced in a study of beta chain features in type 1 diabetes. General study results and limits: For Type 1 diabetes patients, all four CD4+ subsets carried TCRB CDR3s that were moderately but significantly shorter.

Sequenced material consisted of expressed TCRB transcripts (all of the isolated RNA was reverse transcribed). Sequencing used immunoSEQ multiplex PCR; TCRdb keeps in-frame clones, though not all of them. Of some 350,000 clones listed, approximately 12% are singletons. These TCRs' antigens remain unknown. Sample: naive CD4+ T cells from blood. The receptor set was obtained from a woman aged 18-29 years with type 1 diabetes.

The V and J genes are TRBV5-1 and TRBJ1-2; a possible D gene is TRBD1 (6 bases). Per germline, CDR1 SGHRS and CDR2 YFSETQ. This CDR3 comprises 15 residues. The V end was cut by 4 bases, the J end by 1 base, with 14 bases between. CDR3 sequence reads: CASSPQGRINYGYTF. As DNA, the CDR3 is TGCGCCAGCAGCCCCCAGGGGCGAATTAACTATGGCTACACCTTC. Based on the CDR3 plus reference TRBV5-1 and TRBJ1-2, the full variable domain is KAGVTQTPRYLIKTRGQQVTLSCSPISGHRSVSWYQQTPGQGLQFLFEYFSETQRNKGNFPGRFSGRQFSNSRSEMNVSTLELGDSALYLCASSPQGRINYGYTFGSGTRLTVV.

The rearrangement joins TRBV10-3 to TRBJ2-1, with 15 bases lining up with TRBD2. The CDR3 sequence is 16 residues long. Germline CDR1 ENHRY, CDR2 SYGVKD. Trimming removed 6 bases from V and 8 bases from J; junction bases left unmatched: 8. The CDR3 nucleotides read TGTGCCATCAGAGCTGGACTAGCGGGAGGGACCGATGAGCAGTTCTTC. It is translated as CAIRAGLAGGTDEQFF.

The J gene is TRBJ2-1, the V gene TRBV6-5, with D perhaps TRBD2 (6 bases). V lost 4 bases and J 12 bases, leaving 25 bases between the germline ends. The germline V gene encodes CDR1 MNHEY and CDR2 SVGAGI. The CDR3 spans 16 residues. The CDR3 loop reads CASSFMTRTLRVWQFF. CDR3 bases: TGTGCCAGCAGTTTTATGACTAGGACACTCAGAGTGTGGCAGTTCTTC.

This clone was counted only a few times. The rearrangement joins TRBV5-1 to TRBJ2-1, with TRBD2 matching over 7 bases. V was clipped by 5 bases and J by 6 bases; unmatched bases: 8. CDR1 is SGHRS and CDR2 is YFSETQ in the germline V gene. The CDR3 has 14 amino acids. CDR3 protein: CASSGGRVSNEQFF. CDR3 nucleotides: TGCGCCAGCAGTGGAGGGAGGGTAAGCAATGAGCAGTTCTTC. The variable domain in full, with the rest retrieved from reference TRBV5-1 and TRBJ2-1, is KAGVTQTPRYLIKTRGQQVTLSCSPISGHRSVSWYQQTPGQGLQFLFEYFSETQRNKGNFPGRFSGRQFSNSRSEMNVSTLELGDSALYLCASSGGRVSNEQFFGPGTRLTVL.

This chain links TRBV2 with TRBJ2-3, with D unclear. The germline V and J ends were trimmed by 5 bases and 3 bases, with 9 bases remaining between them. In germline, CDR1 is SNHLY, CDR2 FYNNEI. The CDR3 runs to 13 residues. CDR3 region: CASSTWPTDTQYF. CDR3 in DNA: TGTGCCAGCAGTACGTGGCCGACAGATACGCAGTATTTT. Complete variable domain (other parts from reference TRBV2 and TRBJ2-3): EPEVTQTPSHQVTQMGQEVILRCVPISNHLYFYWYRQILGQKVEFLVSFYNNEISEKSEIFDDQFSVERPDGSNFTLKIRSTKLEDSAMYFCASSTWPTDTQYFGPGTRLTVL.

The chain carries TRBV30 and TRBJ2-1, with 7 positions matching TRBD2. The CDR3 runs to 15 residues. The V gene's germline CDR1 is GTSNPN and CDR2 SVGIG (reference sequence). V was pared by 3 bases and J by 0 bases, with 5 bases of the junction left unmatched. The CDR3 nucleotides read TGTGCCTGGAGAGGCGGGACTACCTCCTACAATGAGCAGTTCTTC. Its protein product is CAWRGGTTSYNEQFF.

This clone was detected only a few times. The V call is TRBV11-2, the J call TRBJ2-5, with 12 bases that match TRBD2. Germline loops: CDR1 SGHAT, CDR2 FQNNGV. This CDR3 spans 18 amino acids. With V trimmed by 2 bases and J by 4 bases, 11 bases remained unmatched. The CDR3 reads CASSLMLASGRALETQYF. The CDR3 DNA follows: TGTGCCAGCAGCTTAATGCTCGCTAGCGGGAGGGCCTTAGAGACCCAGTACTTC.

V is TRBV6-5 and J is TRBJ2-2, with a tentative D call TRBD2 (5 bases). The V gene's germline CDR1 is MNHEY and CDR2 SVGAGI. This CDR3 spans 16 amino acids. The V end was cut by 0 bases, the J end by 6 bases, with 14 bases between. CDR3 region: CASSYSRGIRAGELFF. The CDR3 nucleotides are TGTGCCAGCAGTTACTCCCGGGGAATTAGGGCCGGGGAGCTGTTTTTT.

The chain has TRBV5-4 and TRBJ2-1; no clear D gene. Per the germline V gene, CDR1 is SGHNT and CDR2 is YYREEE (reference sequence). The CDR3 sequence is 16 residues long. V was cut by 0 bases and J by 0 bases, with 10 bases left in between. CDR3 in DNA: TGTGCCAGCAGCTTGGGAGGAACCAGCTCCTACAATGAGCAGTTCTTC. Residues: CASSLGGTSSYNEQFF.

This clone was seen ten or more times. This CDR3 is missing its conserved last phenylalanine or tryptophan, likely due to a read error. The DNA is left out, because the CDR3 cannot be placed on it with certainty; the CDR3 is given as TCRdb lists it. J is TRBJ1-4 and V is TRBV19. Germline V CDR1 and CDR2: LNHDA, SQIVND (reference sequence). The CDR3 length equals 10 residues, ends included. The CDR3 loop is CASSPKPRFG.

This sequence joins TRBV5-1 and TRBJ2-2; D uncertain. Germline V gives CDR1 SGHRS, CDR2 YFSETQ. Deletions cut 4 bases from V and 2 bases from J, with 6 bases between. This CDR3 region has 13 residues. For the CDR3, the DNA is TGCGCCAGCAGCACACAAAACACCGGGGAGCTGTTTTTT. Its translation is CASSTQNTGELFF.

J is TRBJ1-2 and V is TRBV18; D is possibly TRBD1 (5 bases). V gave up 3 bases and J gave up 0 bases, with 14 bases separating them. Germline CDR1 reads KGHSH; CDR2 reads LQKENI. This CDR3 contains 16 residues. The chain's CDR3 is CASSPDITVANYGYTF. The CDR3 DNA sequence: TGTGCCAGCTCACCGGACATTACCGTTGCTAACTATGGCTACACCTTC.

The gene calls are TRBV19 and TRBJ1-2; 11 bases are a match to TRBD1. V was clipped by 6 bases and J by 6 bases; unmatched bases: 6. Germline lookup yields CDR1 LNHDA and CDR2 SQIVND (reference sequence). This CDR3 contains 14 residues. In DNA, the CDR3 is TGTGCCAGTAGCCCAGGGGACAGGGGGGATGGCTACACCTTC. It specifies CASSPGDRGDGYTF.

As DNA, the CDR3 is TGTGCCAGCAGCTTGGCCAACGGGTACACTGAAGCTTTCTTT. Amino acid sequence: CASSLANGYTEAFF. The rearrangement links TRBV7-8 to TRBJ1-1; D unclear. CDR1 SGHVS and CDR2 FQNEAQ come from the germline V gene. This CDR3 spans 14 amino acids. V was shortened by 3 bases and J by 3 bases, with 11 bases between the two germline ends.

This chain links TRBV4-3 with TRBJ1-2; TRBD1 matches 8 bases. CDR3 length: 13 amino acids. V was pared by 4 bases and J by 7 bases, with 5 bases of the junction left unmatched. Germline V gene data show CDR1 as LGHNA and CDR2 as YSLEER. This chain's CDR3 is CASSRDRGPGYTF. The CDR3 nucleotides read TGCGCCAGCAGCCGAGACAGGGGCCCTGGCTACACCTTC.

This clone was seen a few times. The rearrangement links TRBV5-4 to TRBJ2-5, with D uncertain. Germline assignment: CDR1 SGHNT and CDR2 YYREEE (reference sequence). V lost 4 bases to trimming and J lost 3 bases, with 13 bases between them. The CDR3 has 14 amino acids. This CDR3 is CASSPMWRKETQYF. CDR3 bases: TGTGCCAGCAGCCCGATGTGGAGAAAAGAGACCCAGTACTTC.

This clone was detected a few times. V is TRBV2 and J is TRBJ2-7; a possible D gene is TRBD2 (5 bases). This CDR3 spans 12 amino acids. Trimming took off 7 bases at V and 1 base at J, with 8 bases between the two ends. The germline CDR1 and CDR2 sequences are SNHLY and FYNNEI. The CDR3 loop reads CASTSGSYEQYF. The CDR3 nucleotides read TGTGCCAGCACCAGCGGTTCCTACGAGCAGTACTTC.

This clone has more than one count but fewer than ten. The chain uses TRBV7-6 and TRBJ2-1; possibly TRBD1 for D (5 bases). This CDR3 comprises 15 residues. The germline V gene has CDR1 SGHVS and CDR2 FNYEAQ. V gave up 1 base and J gave up 5 bases, with 12 bases separating them. The CDR3 loop reads CASSLEDLGDNEQFF. The CDR3 DNA reads TGTGCCAGCAGCTTAGAGGACCTAGGGGACAATGAGCAGTTCTTC.

This clone turned up a few times. The V and J genes are TRBV2 and TRBJ1-2; perhaps TRBD1 as D (5 bases). CDR3 length: 11 amino acids. Trimming took off 5 bases at V and 5 bases at J, with 6 bases between the two ends. Germline loops: CDR1 SNHLY, CDR2 FYNNEI. The CDR3 DNA reads as TGTGCCAGCAGTTCAGGGTATGGCTACACCTTC. This gives the protein CASSSGYGYTF.

The genes are TRBV9 and TRBJ2-3; TRBD2 agrees at 9 bases. J gave up 1 base and V 7 bases, and 10 bases lay outside the gene matches. The germline V gene has CDR1 SGDLS and CDR2 YYNGEE. CDR3 size: 16 residues. Written as DNA, the CDR3 is TGTGCCAGCTCTACCGGGGCTAGCGGGGGCACAGATACGCAGTATTTT. The encoded protein is CASSTGASGGTDTQYF.

This clone was detected a few times. J is TRBJ1-2 and V is TRBV5-4; D is undetermined. This CDR3 spans 15 amino acids. CDR1 is SGHNT and CDR2 is YYREEE in the germline V gene (reference sequence). V lost 5 bases, J lost 4 bases, and 18 bases lay in between. The CDR3 loop is CASRLDRGGGYGYTF. The CDR3 region has the DNA TGTGCCAGCAGACTCGATCGGGGAGGTGGCTATGGCTACACCTTC.